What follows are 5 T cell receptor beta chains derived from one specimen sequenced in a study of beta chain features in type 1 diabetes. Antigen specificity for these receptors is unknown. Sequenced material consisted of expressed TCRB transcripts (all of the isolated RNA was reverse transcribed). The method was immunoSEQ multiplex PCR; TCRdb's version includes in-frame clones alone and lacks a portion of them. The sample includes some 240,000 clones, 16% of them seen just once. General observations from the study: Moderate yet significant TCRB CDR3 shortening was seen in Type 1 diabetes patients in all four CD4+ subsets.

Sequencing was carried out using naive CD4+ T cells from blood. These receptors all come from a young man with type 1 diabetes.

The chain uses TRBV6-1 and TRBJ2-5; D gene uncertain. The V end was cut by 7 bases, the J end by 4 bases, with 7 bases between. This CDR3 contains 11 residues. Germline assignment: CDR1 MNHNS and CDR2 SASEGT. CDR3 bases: TGTGCCAGCACCAGAGGAGAGACCCAGTACTTC. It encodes CASTRGETQYF.

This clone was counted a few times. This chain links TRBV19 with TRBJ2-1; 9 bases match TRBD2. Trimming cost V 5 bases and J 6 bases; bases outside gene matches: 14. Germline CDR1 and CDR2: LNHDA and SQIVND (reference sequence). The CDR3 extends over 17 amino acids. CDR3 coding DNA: TGTGCCAGTAGTCATCCCGCTAGCGGGAAAAGTGTCAATGAGCAGTTCTTC. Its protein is CASSHPASGKSVNEQFF.

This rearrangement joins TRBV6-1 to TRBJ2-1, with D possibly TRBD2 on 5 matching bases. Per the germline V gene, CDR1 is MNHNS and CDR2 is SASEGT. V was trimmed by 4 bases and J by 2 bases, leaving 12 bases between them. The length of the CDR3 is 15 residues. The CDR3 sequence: CASSVGSGTYNEQFF. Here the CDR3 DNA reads TGTGCCAGCAGTGTGGGCAGCGGCACCTACAATGAGCAGTTCTTC.

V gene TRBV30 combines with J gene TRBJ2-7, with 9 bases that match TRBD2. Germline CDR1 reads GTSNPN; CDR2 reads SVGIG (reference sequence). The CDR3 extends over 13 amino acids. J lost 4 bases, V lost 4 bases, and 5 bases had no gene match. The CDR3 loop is CAWILAGSYEQYF. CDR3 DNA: TGTGCCTGGATCCTAGCGGGAAGTTACGAGCAGTACTTC. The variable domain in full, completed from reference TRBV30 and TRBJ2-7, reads SQTIHQWPATLVQPVGSPLSLECTVEGTSNPNLYWYRQAAGRGLQLLFYSVGIGQISSEVPQNLSASRPQDRQFILSSKKLLLSDSGFYLCAWILAGSYEQYFGPGTRLTVT.

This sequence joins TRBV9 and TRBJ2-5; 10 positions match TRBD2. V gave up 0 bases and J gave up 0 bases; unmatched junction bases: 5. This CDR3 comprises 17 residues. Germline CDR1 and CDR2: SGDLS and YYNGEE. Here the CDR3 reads CASSVGLAGSYQETQYF. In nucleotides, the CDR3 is TGTGCCAGCAGCGTAGGACTAGCGGGCTCGTACCAAGAGACCCAGTACTTC.